Listed here is a single T cell receptor beta chain. This entry belongs to a study of blood T cell repertoires in COVID-19. Original processing methods: For nucleated cells, counts were estimated from reference gene primer amplification. Produced via immunoSEQ multiplex PCR; TCRdb's table is partial and in-frame only. V and J calls and clone size come straight from that table; D and trimming were deduced from the DNA. The sample carries 300,000 to 400,000 clones, around nine tenths recorded once. Germline assignment: CDR1 LGHNA and CDR2 YSLEER. The CDR3 extends over 14 amino acids. Trimming removed 2 bases at V and 3 bases at J, with 11 bases between.

The sequence was collected from a woman in her 70s with COVID-19, enrolled during active disease. Sequencing used peripheral blood. V is TRBV4-3 and J is TRBJ2-7, with a tentative D call TRBD1 (5 bases). The CDR3, as DNA: TGCGCCAGCAGCCAATATAGGCAGGGCTACGAGCAGTACTTC. Protein: CASSQYRQGYEQYF.